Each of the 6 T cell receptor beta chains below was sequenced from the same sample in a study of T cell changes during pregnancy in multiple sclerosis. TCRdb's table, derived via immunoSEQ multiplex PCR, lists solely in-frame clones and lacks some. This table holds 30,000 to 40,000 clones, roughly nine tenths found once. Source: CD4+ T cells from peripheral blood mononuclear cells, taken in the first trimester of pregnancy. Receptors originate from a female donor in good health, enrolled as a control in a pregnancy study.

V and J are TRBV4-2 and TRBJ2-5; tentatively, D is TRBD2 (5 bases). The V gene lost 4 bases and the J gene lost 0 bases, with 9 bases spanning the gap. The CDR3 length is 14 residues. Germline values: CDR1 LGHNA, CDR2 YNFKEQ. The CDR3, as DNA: TGTGCCAGCAGCCCCGTCGGGGACCAAGAGACCCAGTACTTC. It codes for CASSPVGDQETQYF.

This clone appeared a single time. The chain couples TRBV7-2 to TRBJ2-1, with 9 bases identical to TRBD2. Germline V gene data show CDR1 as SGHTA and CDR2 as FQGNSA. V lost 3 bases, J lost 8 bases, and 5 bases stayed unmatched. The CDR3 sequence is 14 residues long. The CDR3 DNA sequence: TGTGCCAGCAGCTTGGGACTAGCAAGGTATGAGCAGTTCTTC. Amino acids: CASSLGLARYEQFF.

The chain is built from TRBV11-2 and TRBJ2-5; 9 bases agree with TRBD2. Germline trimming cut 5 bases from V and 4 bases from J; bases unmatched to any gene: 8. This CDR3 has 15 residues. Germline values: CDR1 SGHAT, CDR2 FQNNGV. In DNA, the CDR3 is TGTGCCAGCAGCCCCGATGGTAGCGGGGGAGAGACCCAGTACTTC. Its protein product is CASSPDGSGGETQYF.

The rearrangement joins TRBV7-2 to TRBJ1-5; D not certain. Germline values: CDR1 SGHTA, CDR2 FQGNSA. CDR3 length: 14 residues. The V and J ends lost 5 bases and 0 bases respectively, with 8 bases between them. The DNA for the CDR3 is TGTGCCAGCAGCAACATTTATAGCAATCAGCCCCAGCATTTT. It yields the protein CASSNIYSNQPQHF. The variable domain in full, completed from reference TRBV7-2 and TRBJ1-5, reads GAGVSQSPSNKVTEKGKDVELRCDPISGHTALYWYRQSLGQGLEFLIYFQGNSAPDKSGLPSDRFSAERTGGSVSTLTIQRTQQEDSAVYLCASSNIYSNQPQHFGDGTRLSIL.

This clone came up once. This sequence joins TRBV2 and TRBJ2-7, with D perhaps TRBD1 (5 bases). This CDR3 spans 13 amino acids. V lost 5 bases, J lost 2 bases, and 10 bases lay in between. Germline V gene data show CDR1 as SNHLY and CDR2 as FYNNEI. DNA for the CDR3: TGTGCCAGCAGTCCTACAGGTACCTACGAGCAGTACTTC. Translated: CASSPTGTYEQYF.

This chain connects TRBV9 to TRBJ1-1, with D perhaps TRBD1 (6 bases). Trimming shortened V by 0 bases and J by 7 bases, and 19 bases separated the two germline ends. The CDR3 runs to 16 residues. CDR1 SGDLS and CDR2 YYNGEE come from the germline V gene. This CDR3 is CASSVEGRGARNEAFF. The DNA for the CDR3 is TGTGCCAGCAGCGTAGAAGGTCGGGGGGCGCGGAATGAAGCTTTCTTT.